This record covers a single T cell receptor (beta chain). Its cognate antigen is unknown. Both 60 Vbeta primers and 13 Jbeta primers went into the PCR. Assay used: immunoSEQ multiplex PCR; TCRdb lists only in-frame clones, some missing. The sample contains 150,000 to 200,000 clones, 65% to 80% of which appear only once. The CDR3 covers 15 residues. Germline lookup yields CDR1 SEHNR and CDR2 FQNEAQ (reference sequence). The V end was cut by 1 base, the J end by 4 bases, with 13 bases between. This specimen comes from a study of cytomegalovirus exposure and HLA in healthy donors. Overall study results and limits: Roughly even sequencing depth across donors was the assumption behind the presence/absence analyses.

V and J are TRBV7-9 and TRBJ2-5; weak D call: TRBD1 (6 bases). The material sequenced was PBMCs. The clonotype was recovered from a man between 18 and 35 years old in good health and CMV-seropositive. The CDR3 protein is CASSLDRLRGETQYF. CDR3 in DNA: TGTGCCAGCAGCTTAGACCGGCTCAGGGGAGAGACCCAGTACTTC.